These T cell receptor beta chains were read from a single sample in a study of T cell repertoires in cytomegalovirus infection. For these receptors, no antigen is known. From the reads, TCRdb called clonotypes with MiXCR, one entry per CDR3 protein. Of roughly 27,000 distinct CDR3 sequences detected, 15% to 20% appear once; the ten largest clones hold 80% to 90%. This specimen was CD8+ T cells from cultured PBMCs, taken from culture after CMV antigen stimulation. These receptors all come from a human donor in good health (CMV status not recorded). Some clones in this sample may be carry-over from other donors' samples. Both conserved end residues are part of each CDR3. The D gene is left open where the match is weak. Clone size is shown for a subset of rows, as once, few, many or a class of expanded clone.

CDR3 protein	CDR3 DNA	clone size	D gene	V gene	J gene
CASMVPGTAYGYTF	TGTGCCAGCATGGTTCCAGGGACAGCTTATGGCTACACCTTC	many	TRBD1	TRBV6-1	TRBJ1-2
CASSGWNEQFF	TGTGCCAGCAGTGGTTGGAATGAGCAGTTCTTC	few	.	TRBV12-3/TRBV12-4	TRBJ2-1
CASSLVLAENNEQFF	TGTGCCAGCAGCTTAGTACTAGCGGAAAACAATGAGCAGTTCTTC	.	TRBD2	TRBV7-9	TRBJ2-1
CASSPSKGQPQHF	TGTGCCAGCAGTCCCTCTAAGGGACAGCCCCAGCATTTT	few	.	TRBV6-8	TRBJ1-5
CASRSQGRAVGELFF	TGTGCCAGCAGGTCACAGGGGCGCGCGGTCGGGGAGCTGTTTTTT	few	TRBD1	TRBV12-3/TRBV12-4	TRBJ2-2
CASSTGTSGRLQFF	TGTGCCAGCAGTACCGGGACTAGCGGGAGACTGCAGTTCTTC	many	TRBD2	TRBV6-2/TRBV6-3	TRBJ2-1
CASSLSDRKNQPQHF	TGTGCCAGCAGCCTTTCGGACAGGAAAAATCAGCCCCAGCATTTT	few	TRBD1	TRBV11-2	TRBJ1-5
CASSARTSVGTDTQYF	TGTGCCAGCAGCGCCCGGACTAGCGTTGGCACAGATACGCAGTATTTT	many	TRBD2	TRBV7-2	TRBJ2-3
CASNRGGTDTQYF	TGTGCCAGCAATCGGGGGGGCACAGATACGCAGTATTTT	.	TRBD2	TRBV6-1	TRBJ2-3
CASSLGEGRKQFF	TGTGCCAGCAGCTTAGGAGAGGGGCGGAAGCAGTTCTTC	many	.	TRBV7-2	TRBJ2-1
CASSPGPFYGYTF	TGTGCCAGCAGCCCTGGACCTTTCTATGGCTACACCTTC	.	.	TRBV7-6	TRBJ1-2
CASSLVPRTRDYNEQFF	TGTGCCAGCAGCTTAGTCCCCCGTACGCGGGACTACAATGAGCAGTTCTTC	.	.	TRBV7-9	TRBJ2-1
CASSSPRGYQETQYF	TGTGCCAGCAGTTCACCCAGGGGATACCAAGAGACCCAGTACTTC	.	.	TRBV6-2/TRBV6-3	TRBJ2-5
CASSLQFTGELFF	TGTGCCAGCAGCCTACAGTTCACCGGGGAGCTGTTTTTT	.	.	TRBV7-8	TRBJ2-2
CASSLGSSEANYGYTF	TGTGCCAGCAGCTTAGGATCGTCGGAAGCTAACTATGGCTACACCTTC	.	.	TRBV7-9	TRBJ1-2
CSAQPGDMNTEAFF	TGCAGTGCTCAACCTGGCGACATGAACACTGAAGCTTTCTTT	few	.	TRBV20-1	TRBJ1-1
CSARDHREGLLQYF	TGCAGTGCTAGAGATCACCGGGAGGGCCTGTTGCAGTACTTC	.	TRBD2	TRBV20-1	TRBJ2-7